Shown below are 25 T cell receptor beta chains from a single sample sequenced in a study of blood T cell repertoires in COVID-19. Assay used: immunoSEQ multiplex PCR; TCRdb lists only in-frame clones, some missing. The data hold 300,000 to 350,000 clones, with 85% to 90% observed a single time. Sequencing was performed on peripheral blood. These receptors originate from a woman between 25 and 40 years old with COVID-19, enrolled during active disease.

This chain links TRBV2 with TRBJ1-1, with D possibly matching TRBD1 (6 bases). CDR1 is SNHLY and CDR2 is FYNNEI in the germline V gene. This CDR3 comprises 13 residues. V lost 6 bases and J 10 bases, leaving 18 bases between the germline ends. CDR3 nucleotide sequence: TGTGCCAGCAGCTTACTAAACAGGGAGGGAGCTTTCTTT. This encodes CASSLLNREGAFF.

The chain employs TRBV6-5 and TRBJ1-2, with D maybe TRBD1 (5 bases). Trimming took 6 bases from V and 7 from J, leaving 18 bases between them. The CDR3 is 14 residues long. Germline CDR1 and CDR2: MNHEY and SVGAGI. CDR3 sequence reads: CASRERRQSPGYTF. DNA for the CDR3: TGTGCCAGCAGGGAGCGCCGACAGTCTCCTGGCTACACCTTC.

This rearrangement joins TRBV7-9 to TRBJ2-5; TRBD1 agrees at 8 bases. The CDR3 is 14 residues long. The germline gives CDR1 SEHNR, CDR2 FQNEAQ (reference sequence). Trimming cost V 3 bases and J 4 bases; bases outside gene matches: 4. The DNA of the CDR3 is TGTGCCAGCAGCTTGTCGGACAGGGTAGAGACCCAGTACTTC. Translating gives CASSLSDRVETQYF.

V and J are TRBV19 and TRBJ1-5; 10 nucleotides match TRBD1. V lost 6 bases to trimming and J lost 8 bases; unmatched junction nucleotides: 13. The CDR3 is 16 amino acids. The V gene's germline CDR1 is LNHDA and CDR2 SQIVND (reference sequence). The CDR3 sequence is CASSPGTGAQREPQHF. For the CDR3, the DNA is TGTGCCAGTAGCCCCGGGACAGGGGCCCAACGGGAGCCCCAGCATTTT.

The chain couples TRBV5-1 to TRBJ2-7; 7 bases are a match to TRBD2. Losses at the gene ends were 0 bases for V and 5 bases for J; bases not matched to a gene: 8. CDR1 and CDR2 (germline): SGHRS, YFSETQ. CDR3 length: 15 amino acids. Here the CDR3 reads CASSLAGTKVNEQYF. In DNA, the CDR3 is TGCGCCAGCAGCTTGGCCGGGACTAAGGTAAACGAGCAGTACTTC.

The chain joins TRBV5-1 to TRBJ1-4; 7 nucleotides align to TRBD1. CDR3 size: 15 residues. V lost 4 bases to trimming and J lost 5 bases; unmatched junction nucleotides: 8. Germline V lookup: CDR1 SGHRS, CDR2 YFSETQ. The CDR3 nucleotides read TGCGCCAGCAGCCCAAACAGGGGCAGAAATGAAAAACTGTTTTTT. This codes for CASSPNRGRNEKLFF.

This rearrangement joins TRBV6-4 to TRBJ2-2; tentative D call: TRBD2 (5 bases). With 4 bases removed from V and 8 bases from J, the gap between germline ends came to 14 bases. In germline, CDR1 is MRHNA, CDR2 SNTAGT. The CDR3 has 14 residues. Here the CDR3 reads CASSAFGGGGELFF. The CDR3 DNA is TGTGCCAGCAGTGCCTTTGGCGGCGGGGGGGAGCTGTTTTTT.

V gene TRBV6-1 combines with J gene TRBJ2-7; 14 bases agree with TRBD2. Germline loops: CDR1 MNHNS, CDR2 SASEGT. The CDR3 consists of 17 residues. J gave up 2 bases and V 4 bases, and 7 bases lay outside the gene matches. In DNA form, the CDR3 reads TGTGCCAGCAGTGTTGGGACTAGCGGGAGTATTCCCTACGAGCAGTACTTC. This gives the protein CASSVGTSGSIPYEQYF.

The rearrangement uses TRBV27 and TRBJ2-5; 7 bases are a match to TRBD2. Germline assignment: CDR1 MNHEY and CDR2 SMNVEV (reference sequence). The CDR3 runs 14 residues. Losses at the gene ends were 6 bases for V and 4 bases for J; bases not matched to a gene: 8. This CDR3 reads CASSPRVAGETQYF. CDR3 coding DNA: TGTGCCAGCAGCCCCCGGGTAGCGGGAGAGACCCAGTACTTC.

This chain connects TRBV7-9 to TRBJ1-1; D gene uncertain. Germline CDR1 SEHNR, CDR2 FQNEAQ (reference sequence). Trimming pared 1 base from V and 0 bases from J, leaving 12 bases between. The CDR3 is 16 residues long. This CDR3 is CASSLGALSMNTEAFF. The DNA for the CDR3 is TGTGCCAGCAGCTTAGGGGCCTTATCGATGAACACTGAAGCTTTCTTT.

The V call is TRBV12-3 or TRBV12-4, the J call TRBJ1-4, with D possibly matching TRBD1 (6 bases). The CDR3 sequence is 13 residues long. V was pared by 8 bases and J by 11 bases, with 18 bases between. The chain's CDR3 is CASAWTAGVKLFF. The CDR3 DNA reads as TGTGCCAGCGCCTGGACAGCCGGAGTGAAACTGTTTTTT.

The chain uses TRBV27 and TRBJ2-7, with 13 bases fitting TRBD2. Germline V gives CDR1 MNHEY, CDR2 SMNVEV (reference sequence). The J segment lost 2 bases and the V segment lost 4 bases, leaving 5 bases of the junction unmatched. This CDR3 comprises 16 residues. The CDR3 sequence is CASSSGLAGDPYEQYF. CDR3 sequence (DNA): TGTGCCAGCAGTTCCGGACTAGCGGGAGACCCCTACGAGCAGTACTTC.

The chain uses TRBV28 and TRBJ1-1, with 7 bases that match TRBD1. Germline CDR1 is MDHEN and CDR2 is SYDVKM. This CDR3 region has 15 residues. The ends lost 5 bases at V and 1 base at J; junction bases unmatched: 7. DNA of the CDR3: TGTGCCAGCAGTCCCGGGACAGCTAAGAACACTGAAGCTTTCTTT. It codes for CASSPGTAKNTEAFF.

The chain employs TRBV5-1 and TRBJ1-2; no reliable D call. The CDR3 is 13 amino acids. In germline, CDR1 is SGHRS, CDR2 YFSETQ. Trimming took 4 bases from V and 6 from J, leaving 13 bases between them. CDR3 protein: CASSIDLMHGYTF. For the CDR3, the DNA is TGCGCCAGCAGCATAGACTTGATGCATGGCTACACCTTC.

The gene calls are TRBV7-9 and TRBJ2-7; D unclear. Trimming removed 1 base at V and 7 bases at J, with 23 bases between. This CDR3 region has 17 residues. The germline gives CDR1 SEHNR, CDR2 FQNEAQ (reference sequence). The CDR3 sequence is CASSLGFSYGLGSEQYF. CDR3 nucleotide sequence: TGTGCCAGCAGCTTAGGGTTCAGTTACGGTCTAGGTTCGGAGCAGTACTTC. The variable domain in full, completed from reference TRBV7-9 and TRBJ2-7, reads DTGVSQNPRHKITKRGQNVTFRCDPISEHNRLYWYRQTLGQGPEFLTYFQNEAQLEKSRLLSDRFSAERPKGSFSTLEIQRTEQGDSAMYLCASSLGFSYGLGSEQYFGPGTRLTVT.

This clone was observed a few times. The chain links TRBV5-6 to TRBJ2-3, with 14 nucleotides matching TRBD2. CDR3 size: 15 residues. Germline V gene sequence: CDR1 SGHDT, CDR2 YYEEEE. The trim removed 5 bases at V and 4 bases at J, leaving 3 bases unmatched. In DNA, the CDR3 is TGTGCCAGCAGTCGACTAGCGGGAGGGCCAGATACGCAGTATTTT. The encoded protein is CASSRLAGGPDTQYF.

This clone was counted only a few times. CDR3 nucleotides: TGTGCCATCAGGGTCCAGGGGGCTTTGGGCTACACCTTC. This encodes CAIRVQGALGYTF. This chain joins TRBV10-3 and TRBJ1-2; 8 bases fit TRBD1. The V gene end was trimmed by 6 bases and the J gene end by 8 bases; junction bases not matched to a gene: 8. The CDR3 extends over 13 amino acids. Germline CDR1 is ENHRY and CDR2 is SYGVKD.

The chain uses TRBV14 and TRBJ1-2; D is unclear. The CDR3 sequence is 12 residues long. The ends were cut back, 1 base at V and 5 bases at J, with 5 bases in the middle. Germline CDR1 reads SGHDN; CDR2 reads FVKESK. The CDR3 coding sequence is TGTGCCAGCAGCCAAGCCGGGTATGGCTACACCTTC. Protein product: CASSQAGYGYTF.

The chain is built from TRBV29-1 and TRBJ2-5; D is unclear. The CDR3 consists of 12 residues. Germline V lookup: CDR1 SQVTM, CDR2 ANQGSEA. V lost 2 bases to trimming and J lost 5 bases, with 9 bases between them. CDR3 sequence: CSVEHYPETQYF. CDR3 sequence (DNA): TGCAGCGTTGAACACTACCCGGAGACCCAGTACTTC.

V gene TRBV18 combines with J gene TRBJ2-1; 14 nucleotides align to TRBD2. Germline V gene data show CDR1 as KGHSH and CDR2 as LQKENI. The CDR3 has 17 amino acids. Trimming cost V 3 bases and J 3 bases; bases outside gene matches: 4. The CDR3 nucleotides read TGTGCCAGCTCACCGGGACTAGCGGGAGCCCGCTACAATGAGCAGTTCTTC. Translating gives CASSPGLAGARYNEQFF. The variable domain in full, with the rest retrieved from reference TRBV18 and TRBJ2-1, is NAGVMQNPRHLVRRRGQEARLRCSPMKGHSHVYWYRQLPEEGLKFMVYLQKENIIDESGMPKERFSAEFPKEGPSILRIQQVVRGDSAAYFCASSPGLAGARYNEQFFGPGTRLTVL.

V usage is TRBV10-3 and J usage is TRBJ1-6, with 8 bases lining up with TRBD1. This CDR3 has 15 amino acids. Germline V lookup: CDR1 ENHRY, CDR2 SYGVKD. V lost 5 bases, J lost 7 bases, and 7 bases stayed unmatched. The CDR3 is CAISTQDRGNSPLHF. DNA of the CDR3: TGTGCCATCAGTACCCAAGACAGGGGCAATTCACCCCTCCACTTT.

The CDR3 region has the DNA TGTGCCAGCAGCTCCGGGAGCCCCAGGTCCTACGAGCAGTACTTC. Its protein product is CASSSGSPRSYEQYF. The rearrangement links TRBV7-2 to TRBJ2-7; weak D call: TRBD2 (6 bases). The V end lost 4 bases, the J end lost 1 base, and 14 bases lay between the germline ends. This CDR3 has 15 residues. Germline V gene lookup returns CDR1 SGHTA and CDR2 FQGNSA. Looking up the rest from reference TRBV7-2 and TRBJ2-7 gives the full variable domain: GAGVSQSPSNKVTEKGKDVELRCDPISGHTALYWYRQSLGQGLEFLIYFQGNSAPDKSGLPSDRFSAERTGGSVSTLTIQRTQQEDSAVYLCASSSGSPRSYEQYFGPGTRLTVT.

V is TRBV2 and J is TRBJ1-6; D gene ambiguous. The CDR3 sequence is 15 residues long. The V end was cut by 4 bases, the J end by 0 bases, with 7 bases between. Germline lookup yields CDR1 SNHLY and CDR2 FYNNEI. In DNA form, the CDR3 reads TGTGCCAGCAGTGCGCTCAGCTCCTATAATTCACCCCTCCACTTT. This encodes CASSALSSYNSPLHF. The entire variable domain, with the rest obtained from reference TRBV2 and TRBJ1-6, is as follows: EPEVTQTPSHQVTQMGQEVILRCVPISNHLYFYWYRQILGQKVEFLVSFYNNEISEKSEIFDDQFSVERPDGSNFTLKIRSTKLEDSAMYFCASSALSSYNSPLHFGNGTRLTVT.

The chain carries TRBV7-8 and TRBJ2-7; possibly TRBD1 for D (6 bases). Germline V gene lookup returns CDR1 SGHVS and CDR2 FQNEAQ. V lost 1 base and J 3 bases, leaving 13 bases between the germline ends. The CDR3 is made up of 15 amino acids. The CDR3 coding sequence is TGTGCCAGCAGCTTAGGCAGGGGAAGGAACTACGAGCAGTACTTC. The encoded protein is CASSLGRGRNYEQYF.

This clone was seen more than once but under ten times. The rearrangement joins TRBV25-1 to TRBJ1-1; TRBD1 agrees at 9 bases. V gave up 3 bases and J gave up 1 base; unmatched junction bases: 6. Germline values: CDR1 MGHDK, CDR2 SYGVNS. The CDR3 extends over 16 amino acids. The CDR3 region is CASSDGGQGRNTEAFF. In DNA, the CDR3 is TGTGCCAGCAGTGACGGGGGACAGGGAAGGAACACTGAAGCTTTCTTT.